A selection of T cell receptor beta chains follows, all from one sample in a study of blood T cells in healthy people across ages. One entry per CDR3 protein results from TCRdb running MiXCR on the 5' RACE reads. Of approximately 810,000 distinct CDR3 sequences listed, about 34% are singletons. Material for sequencing was blood. The origin of the receptors is a man in his late teens or twenties in good health. The CDR3 runs from the conserved cysteine through the conserved F or W. D genes are given only for firm matches. Not every row has a clone size; where given, it reads once, few, many or a size class.

cdr3_nt cdr3_aa v_call d_call clone_size j_call
TGTGCCAGCAGTTACTTGACTAGCGGGGGTGCAGATACGCAGTATTTT CASSYLTSGGADTQYF TRBV25-1 TRBD2 . TRBJ2-3
TGTGCCAGCAACCTAGAAGGGGGGCGCACAGATACGCAGTATTTT CASNLEGGRTDTQYF TRBV7-2 . . TRBJ2-3
TGTGCCGGCAGTCCCCGACATTCCCAAGAGACCCAGTACTTC CAGSPRHSQETQYF TRBV12-3/TRBV12-4 . . TRBJ2-5
TGTGCCAGCAGGCGCGGGGAAACCACTTACAATGAGCAGTTCTTC CASRRGETTYNEQFF TRBV12-3/TRBV12-4 . few TRBJ2-1
TGTGCCAGCAGCTTATCAGATACGCAGTATTTT CASSLSDTQYF TRBV12-3/TRBV12-4 . many TRBJ2-3
TGTGCCAGCAGCAACTCGGGAGGGTACCAAGAGACCCAGTACTTC CASSNSGGYQETQYF TRBV9 TRBD2 . TRBJ2-5
TGCAGCGTAACAACTACAGGGACCTACGAGCAGTACTTC CSVTTTGTYEQYF TRBV29-1 . . TRBJ2-7
TGTGCCAGCAGCCCGGTCAAGTCGGGACAGGGGGCAGTCGAGCAGTACTTC CASSPVKSGQGAVEQYF TRBV5-5 TRBD1 few TRBJ2-7
TGCGCCAGCAGCCCCCGGGACAGGTCAGTTAAGGGCAATCAGCCCCAGCATTTT CASSPRDRSVKGNQPQHF TRBV4-1 TRBD1 few TRBJ1-5
TGTGCCAGCACAGGGGGTAACAATGAGCAGTTCTTC CASTGGNNEQFF TRBV12-3/TRBV12-4 TRBD1 . TRBJ2-1
TGTGCCAGCAGTCTTGCAGGGGGCTTTGGCTACACCTTC CASSLAGGFGYTF TRBV12-3/TRBV12-4 TRBD1 . TRBJ1-2
TGTGCCAGCAGCCAACCAGGGTGGGGGAATGAAAAACTGTTTTTT CASSQPGWGNEKLFF TRBV7-2 . . TRBJ1-4
TGTGCCAGCAGCTTTCGGACTAAAGATACGCAGTATTTT CASSFRTKDTQYF TRBV7-2 . few TRBJ2-3
TGCGCCAGCAGCCAATGGGGGGACGTCGGTTCCTACGAGCAGTACTTC CASSQWGDVGSYEQYF TRBV4-1 . . TRBJ2-7
TGTGCCAGCAGCTTAGGTCCCCTGCTCTTGGATGAGCAGTTCTTC CASSLGPLLLDEQFF TRBV7-9 . many TRBJ2-1
TGTGCCAGCTCACCCAGGACAGGCCCAAATGAAAAACTGTTTTTT CASSPRTGPNEKLFF TRBV18 TRBD1 few TRBJ1-4
TGCGGTGCTCGCAGCGGGGGACTCACAGATACGCAGTATTTT CGARSGGLTDTQYF TRBV20-1 TRBD2 . TRBJ2-3
TGTGCCAGCAGCGCCGACCGACTAGCGGGGGACCAATACAATGAGCAGTTCTTC CASSADRLAGDQYNEQFF TRBV27 TRBD2 . TRBJ2-1
TGTGCCAGCAGTTTGGCCACCGGGGGGGCCATAGCGCAGTATTTT CASSLATGGAIAQYF TRBV27 TRBD2 few TRBJ2-3
TGTGCCATCATCCAAGGAGAGTACAATGAGCAGTTCTTC CAIIQGEYNEQFF TRBV10-3 . many TRBJ2-1
TGTGCCAGCACCAAATACCCCCTCTATGGCTACACCTTC CASTKYPLYGYTF TRBV6-2/TRBV6-3 . . TRBJ1-2
TGTGCCACCAGTGATTCTCAGGGGGTACCCTACAATGAGCAGTTCTTC CATSDSQGVPYNEQFF TRBV24-1 TRBD1 . TRBJ2-1
TGTGCCAGCAAAAAGTGGGTCGGAACCCGGGACAAAGACTATGGCTACACCTTC CASKKWVGTRDKDYGYTF TRBV6-2/TRBV6-3 . . TRBJ1-2
TGTGCCAGCAGCTTGACTAGCGGGGGGACCTACAATGAGCGGTACTTC CASSLTSGGTYNERYF TRBV7-2 TRBD2 . TRBJ2-7
TGTGCCAGCAGCTTAGTAAACGACGAGCAGTACTTC CASSLVNDEQYF TRBV7-2 . few TRBJ2-7
TGTGCCAGCAAGCAGACATTTAGCACAGATACGCAGTATTTT CASKQTFSTDTQYF TRBV6-5 . . TRBJ2-3
TGTGCCAGCTCACCACCTAACCCCGGGACTCCAATACATGGCTACACCTTC CASSPPNPGTPIHGYTF TRBV18 . . TRBJ1-2
TGTGCCACTAAAACAGGGAAGAACACCGGGGAGCTGTTTTTT CATKTGKNTGELFF TRBV5-4 . . TRBJ2-2
TGCAGTGCTAGTGGAGACAGACCCTACGAGCAGTACTTC CSASGDRPYEQYF TRBV20-1 . once TRBJ2-7
TGTGCCAGCAGTGATAGCGGGGGGGCGTTATCGTCCGGGGAGCTGTTTTTT CASSDSGGALSSGELFF TRBV2 TRBD2 few TRBJ2-2
TGTGCCAGCAGTGAAACGGCTAGCGGGGGGACCACAGATACGCAGTATTTT CASSETASGGTTDTQYF TRBV2 TRBD2 . TRBJ2-3
TGCAGTGCTCAAGAAGGACAGGCCAATCAGCCCCAGCATTTT CSAQEGQANQPQHF TRBV20-1 TRBD1 . TRBJ1-5
TGTGCCAGCAGTTCTCCCGGGCTCGCTGAAGCTTTCTTT CASSSPGLAEAFF TRBV27 . once TRBJ1-1
TGTGCCAGCAGTGGGGAGGGCAGGGCTGATTCACCCCTCCACTTT CASSGEGRADSPLHF TRBV7-2 . . TRBJ1-6
TGTGCCAGTAGTATGACAGCTACTAATGAAAAACTGTTTTTT CASSMTATNEKLFF TRBV19 . . TRBJ1-4
TGTGCCAGCACCTCGACAGTTTTGAACACTGAAGCTTTCTTT CASTSTVLNTEAFF TRBV27 . . TRBJ1-1
TGTGCCAGCAGCTTTTCGACGGGTAATCAGCCCCAGCATTTT CASSFSTGNQPQHF TRBV5-6 . . TRBJ1-5
TGCAGCGTTGCTGTTTCTGGGGCCAACGTCCTGACTTTC CSVAVSGANVLTF TRBV29-1 . few TRBJ2-6
TGCAGCGTACCCACGGGTTTATTCTATGGCTACACCTTC CSVPTGLFYGYTF TRBV29-1 . few TRBJ1-2
TGCAGTGCTACTTTTGAAAACTATGGCTACACCTTC CSATFENYGYTF TRBV20-1 . few TRBJ1-2
TGTGCCAGCAGTTACTCCATAGGACAGGGGGTAAATAGCAATCAGCCCCAGCATTTT CASSYSIGQGVNSNQPQHF TRBV6-2/TRBV6-3 TRBD1 . TRBJ1-5
TGTGCCAGCAGTTTAGTACAACGGACGGCGGAGGCCCAGTACTTC CASSLVQRTAEAQYF TRBV12-3/TRBV12-4 . . TRBJ2-5
TGCAGCGGAGAGCTTTACAATGAGCAGTTCTTC CSGELYNEQFF TRBV29-1 . many TRBJ2-1
TGTGCCAGTAGCCCTCGTCCGTTTGCAACTAATGAAAAACTGTTTTTT CASSPRPFATNEKLFF TRBV19 . few TRBJ1-4
TGTGCCAGCAGTCGGGGACAGGCCCCTAGCAATCAGCCCCAGCATTTT CASSRGQAPSNQPQHF TRBV6-2/TRBV6-3 TRBD1 . TRBJ1-5
TGCGCCAGCAGCCAAGATCTAGCGGGTCATGGGGATACGCAGTATTTT CASSQDLAGHGDTQYF TRBV4-3 TRBD2 many TRBJ2-3
TGCGCCAGCAGCGTACAGGGTGGGGAGACCCAGTACTTC CASSVQGGETQYF TRBV4-1 . many TRBJ2-5
TGCGCCAGCACCGGGGGGGCTAGAGGGTTACAATTGCGGTACTTC CASTGGARGLQLRYF TRBV5-1 TRBD2 . TRBJ2-7
TGTGCCAGCAGCTTAGTCGTGGGAGAAGAGACCCAGTACTTC CASSLVVGEETQYF TRBV7-2 . few TRBJ2-5
TGCGCCAGCAGCCAAGAATGGGGGGGGTCCAGCAGGCAGTACTTC CASSQEWGGSSRQYF TRBV4-3 TRBD2 many TRBJ2-5
TGCAGTGCATCCCTCCGGAGGGGGCGGACAGATACGCAGTATTTT CSASLRRGRTDTQYF TRBV20-1 . . TRBJ2-3
TGTGCCAGCAGCACCGATTCGGGCTCACCCCTCCACTTT CASSTDSGSPLHF TRBV7-3 . . TRBJ1-6
TGTGCCAGCAGCGTAGCTACCGGGGCCAGCACAGATACGCAGTATTTT CASSVATGASTDTQYF TRBV9 . . TRBJ2-3
TGTGCCAGCAGCTTAGGCGTCAGGCGGGATGAAAAACTGTTTTTT CASSLGVRRDEKLFF TRBV7-2 . . TRBJ1-4
TGTGCCAGCAGTCGTCCCCCCAAACCCGGGACAGTTATCTACAATGAGCAGTTCTTC CASSRPPKPGTVIYNEQFF TRBV7-2 TRBD1 . TRBJ2-1
TGTGCCAGCAGCTTACAGGGTGGGGCCTACAATGAGCAGTTCTTC CASSLQGGAYNEQFF TRBV7-3 . many TRBJ2-1
TGTGCCAGCAGCACCGCGATGCTTGATTCACCCCCCCACTTT CASSTAMLDSPPHF TRBV9 . . TRBJ1-6
TGCAGCGTCGTCGGGACAGGGGGCGTAGCAGATACGCAGTATTTT CSVVGTGGVADTQYF TRBV29-1 TRBD1 many TRBJ2-3
TGCAGCGTTACTGGGACTAGCGCCTCCTACGAGCAGTACTTC CSVTGTSASYEQYF TRBV29-1 TRBD2 . TRBJ2-7